The 20 T cell receptor beta chains given below trace back to one sample, sequenced in a study of regulatory T cells in long-lasting Graves disease. Indicated time point: persistent/refractory GD, antithyroid drugs over 5 years with positive TRAb. Construction of the TCR library relied on RNA isolated from PBMCs. Building of the TCR beta libraries involved iRepertoire HTBI primers and Arm-PCR of CDR3 regions. One entry per CDR3 protein, called by TCRdb with MiXCR from the multiplex PCR reads. The top ten clones hold around 30% of a sample with 390,000 or so distinct CDR3 sequences, approximately 25% of them seen once. The sequenced sample was peripheral blood mononuclear cells (PBMCs), obtained when the disease was refractory, from a patient treated with antithyroid drugs. The receptor source for this set is a woman aged 40 to 50 with Graves disease.

This chain links TRBV28 with TRBJ2-3; TRBD2 matches at 7 bases. This CDR3 comprises 17 residues. The ends lost 5 bases at V and 6 bases at J; junction bases unmatched: 17. Per the germline V gene, CDR1 is MDHEN and CDR2 is SYDVKM. CDR3 in DNA: TGTGCCAGCAGTGTTCCTGGGGAGGGCCCCGCGGGGGATACGCAGTATTTT. Protein product: CASSVPGEGPAGDTQYF.

This chain uses TRBV20-1 with TRBJ2-1; 10 nucleotides match TRBD1. V lost 6 bases, J lost 4 bases, and 6 bases stayed unmatched. The V gene's germline CDR1 is DFQATT and CDR2 SNEGSKA (reference sequence). This CDR3 spans 14 amino acids. The CDR3 here is CSAKRDRGYNEQFF. Here the CDR3 DNA reads TGCAGTGCCAAGCGGGACAGGGGTTACAATGAGCAGTTCTTC.

The gene calls are TRBV20-1 and TRBJ2-7; D is possibly TRBD2 (5 bases). V shed 6 bases and J shed 6 bases, with 15 bases lying between them. This CDR3 has 12 residues. CDR1 is DFQATT and CDR2 is SNEGSKA in the germline V gene (reference sequence). The DNA for the CDR3 is TGCAGTGCCACGGGGTGGGAAGTCGAGCAGTACTTC. It yields the protein CSATGWEVEQYF.

The genes are TRBV19 and TRBJ2-4; 7 bases line up with TRBD1. Germline V gene sequence: CDR1 LNHDA, CDR2 SQIVND (reference sequence). After removal of 3 bases from V and 9 bases from J, the junction contained 5 bases not matched to a gene. This CDR3 has 13 residues. The CDR3 sequence: CASSIKTGVIQYF. The CDR3, as DNA: TGTGCCAGTAGTATTAAAACAGGGGTCATTCAGTACTTC.

This clonotype has just a few counts. The gene calls are TRBV20-1 and TRBJ2-1; 13 bases align to TRBD2. This CDR3 region has 15 residues. Germline lookup yields CDR1 DFQATT and CDR2 SNEGSKA (reference sequence). The J segment lost 5 bases and the V segment lost 6 bases, leaving 7 bases of the junction unmatched. The CDR3 nucleotides are TGCAGTGCCTTACCACTAGCGGGAGGGCACAATGAGCAGTTCTTC. Protein: CSALPLAGGHNEQFF.

The sample holds many counts of this clonotype. The chain links TRBV28 to TRBJ1-1; tentative D call: TRBD1 (5 bases). V was shortened by 5 bases and J by 1 base, with 26 bases between the two germline ends. Germline V CDR1 and CDR2: MDHEN, SYDVKM. The CDR3 is 19 amino acids. Here the CDR3 reads CASSPLWVRGGAWNTEAFF. The CDR3 DNA is TGTGCCAGCAGTCCCCTCTGGGTGAGGGGAGGCGCGTGGAACACTGAAGCTTTCTTT.

The sample holds a few counts of this clonotype. The CDR3 protein is CATQGTSGPSSYEQYF. The CDR3 coding sequence is TGTGCCACCCAAGGGACTAGCGGCCCGAGCTCCTACGAGCAGTACTTC. The chain is built from TRBV10-3 and TRBJ2-7; 11 bases map to TRBD2. With V trimmed by 10 bases and J by 0 bases, 11 bases remained unmatched. Germline CDR1 ENHRY, CDR2 SYGVKD. The CDR3 spans 16 residues.

The chain links TRBV11-2 to TRBJ2-1, with 11 bases matching TRBD2. CDR1 is SGHAT, CDR2 FQNNGV, per germline. V trimming: 3 bases; J trimming: 8 bases; junction bases outside the gene matches: 3. This CDR3 spans 14 amino acids. CDR3 loop: CASSFSGRAYEQFF. Here the CDR3 DNA reads TGTGCCAGCAGCTTTAGCGGGAGGGCCTATGAGCAGTTCTTC.

This clonotype was observed a handful of times. This chain connects TRBV20-1 to TRBJ2-5; D is undetermined. There are 12 residues in the CDR3. CDR1 and CDR2 from the germline V gene are DFQATT and SNEGSKA (reference sequence). Between the trimmed V and J ends, which lost 2 bases and 5 bases, there was a span of 9 bases. The CDR3 DNA sequence: TGCAGTGCTAGATCTGACGTGGAGACCCAGTACTTC. Translation gives CSARSDVETQYF.

This clonotype was recorded at least ten times. This chain joins TRBV28 and TRBJ2-4; a weak D match, TRBD2 (6 bases). The germline CDR1 and CDR2 sequences are MDHEN and SYDVKM. Trimming pared 5 bases from V and 2 bases from J, leaving 22 bases between. The CDR3 spans 18 residues. In DNA form, the CDR3 reads TGTGCCAGCAGTGCTTCCCCCTGGGGGGTAGTATCCAAAAACATTCAGTACTTC. Translated: CASSASPWGVVSKNIQYF.

The chain has TRBV11-1 and TRBJ2-7; D is ambiguous. V dropped 7 bases and J dropped 1 base, with 17 bases sitting between them. This CDR3 is built from 15 residues. The germline V gene encodes CDR1 SGHAT and CDR2 FQDESV (reference sequence). CDR3 loop: CASTPERTGSYEQYF. DNA of the CDR3: TGTGCCAGCACTCCTGAGAGGACGGGTTCCTACGAGCAGTACTTC.

This clonotype came up a few times. V gene TRBV5-1 combines with J gene TRBJ2-7, with 11 bases fitting TRBD1. V shed 3 bases, J shed 6 bases, and the junction held 5 bases outside the gene matches. Looked up from germline, CDR1 is SGHRS and CDR2 is YFSETQ. This CDR3 is 14 amino acids long. The DNA for the CDR3 is TGCGCCAGCAGCTCCTGGACAGGGGGCGGCGAGCAGTACTTC. Its translation: CASSSWTGGGEQYF.

V and J are TRBV6-1 and TRBJ2-7; D remains ambiguous. Germline CDR1 and CDR2: MNHNS and SASEGT. This CDR3 contains 11 residues. V lost 4 bases, J lost 6 bases, and 7 bases lay in between. CDR3 bases: TGTGCCAGCAGTGGGTATGGCGAGCAGTACTTC. Amino acids: CASSGYGEQYF.

Worth noting for this clonotype: It may be a read error: a sequence one base away is much more abundant. Because it lacks the conserved phenylalanine or tryptophan at the end, this CDR3 is likely a read error. The gene calls are TRBV27 and TRBJ2-5; TRBD1 matches at 9 bases. The CDR3 loop spans 14 amino acids. Germline V gives CDR1 MNHEY, CDR2 SMNVEV (reference sequence). V was clipped by 8 bases and J by 5 bases; unmatched bases: 9. CDR3 region: CASGRWDRVETQYL. The CDR3 DNA sequence: TGTGCCAGCGGACGGTGGGACAGGGTGGAGACCCAGTACCTC.

In this sample, this clonotype turned up many times. The V and J genes are TRBV2 and TRBJ1-4; tentatively, D is TRBD1 (6 bases). Germline V gives CDR1 SNHLY, CDR2 FYNNEI. V was pared by 6 bases and J by 7 bases, with 15 bases between. There are 14 residues in the CDR3. The CDR3 here is CASSLQQGSEKLFF. CDR3 DNA sequence: TGTGCCAGCAGCCTCCAACAGGGAAGTGAAAAACTGTTTTTT. The variable domain in full, with the rest retrieved from reference TRBV2 and TRBJ1-4, is EPEVTQTPSHQVTQMGQEVILRCVPISNHLYFYWYRQILGQKVEFLVSFYNNEISEKSEIFDDQFSVERPDGSNFTLKIRSTKLEDSAMYFCASSLQQGSEKLFFGSGTQLSVL.

This clonotype was counted between two and nine times. This chain joins TRBV15 and TRBJ1-3; possible D gene TRBD1, 6 bases. The V and J ends lost 8 bases and 7 bases respectively, with 12 bases between them. The CDR3 consists of 12 residues. Germline values: CDR1 LNHNV, CDR2 YYDKDF (reference sequence). The CDR3 DNA sequence: TGTGCCACCGGCAAAACAGGGAACACCATATATTTT. Residues: CATGKTGNTIYF.

The chain uses TRBV20-1 and TRBJ1-4; the D is unclear. This CDR3 region has 14 residues. Germline V gives CDR1 DFQATT, CDR2 SNEGSKA (reference sequence). V gave up 3 bases and J gave up 7 bases, with 15 bases separating them. The CDR3, as DNA: TGCAGTGCTAGGACTTTGAAGTCGCCTGAAAAACTGTTTTTT. It specifies CSARTLKSPEKLFF.

The chain recombines TRBV28 with TRBJ1-2, with 7 positions matching TRBD1. The germline V gene has CDR1 MDHEN and CDR2 SYDVKM. V was pared by 8 bases and J by 8 bases, with 8 bases of the junction left unmatched. This CDR3 spans 12 amino acids. The CDR3 is CASHPTGFGYTF. For the CDR3, the DNA is TGTGCCAGCCACCCGACAGGGTTCGGCTACACCTTC.

As concerns this clonotype: The germline gene is not matched at one end of the junction; a read error may be the cause. V is TRBV5-1 and J is TRBJ2-3; the match to TRBD2 covers 7 bases. The germline CDR1 and CDR2 sequences are SGHRS and YFSETQ. CDR3 length: 15 amino acids. The CDR3 here is CASSLVRRELNTQYF. The CDR3 DNA reads as TGCGCCAGTAGCTTGGTAAGGCGGGAGCTGAATACGCAGTATTTT.

The V and J genes are TRBV11-2 and TRBJ1-1; TRBD1 matches 8 bases. The trim removed 4 bases at V and 0 bases at J, leaving 7 bases unmatched. The CDR3 is made up of 16 amino acids. Germline assignment: CDR1 SGHAT and CDR2 FQNNGV. The CDR3 reads CASSSMTGDLNTEAFF. The CDR3 nucleotides are TGTGCCAGCAGCTCGATGACAGGGGACCTGAACACTGAAGCTTTCTTT.